The entry that follows covers one T cell receptor beta chain sequence. The data originate from a study of cytomegalovirus exposure and HLA in healthy donors. This CDR3 spans 18 amino acids. With V trimmed by 2 bases and J by 4 bases, 15 bases remained unmatched. The germline CDR1 and CDR2 sequences are SNHLY and FYNNEI. The PCR employed 60 Vbeta primers together with 13 Jbeta primers. TCRdb keeps only in-frame clones here, not all; method: immunoSEQ multiplex PCR. The table has 100,000 to 150,000 clones, 70% to 90% seen once; the top ten hold 1.5% to 2%. The rearrangement links TRBV2 to TRBJ1-2; 8 bases are a match to TRBD1. This TCR was recovered from a man in his forties in good health and CMV-seronegative. The specimen sequenced was PBMCs. The CDR3 sequence: CASSERLTVGQASYGYTF. The CDR3 DNA reads TGTGCCAGCAGTGAAAGGCTAACTGTGGGACAGGCGAGCTATGGCTACACCTTC.